This T cell receptor (beta chain) was retrieved from a study of T-cell memory formation after mild COVID-19. Study-level background: Among the donors, TCR clusters were largely specific to each donor. Overall study findings and caveats: The study found contracting CD4+ clones mainly in CM and EM and contracting CD8+ clones in EMRA. Some clones that responded were present in memory (sampled pre-infection), which suggests cross-reactive memory joined.

Germline loops: CDR1 SGDLS, CDR2 YYNGEE. The CDR3 length is 16 residues. V was pared by 0 bases and J by 5 bases, with 17 bases between. This clonotype was observed a handful of times. Its specificity is unknown. TCRdb fed the 5' RACE reads into MiXCR, producing one record per CDR3 protein. Of 100,000 to 150,000 distinct CDR3 sequences detected, approximately 5.9% appear once; the ten largest clones hold roughly 2%. The chain recombines TRBV9 with TRBJ2-5; D may be TRBD1 or TRBD2 (5 bases each). Sequencing was carried out using PBMCs or a T cell subset sorted from them (not recorded which). The sequence came from an adult woman who had mild COVID-19 (a few samples of this study predate the infection). Cell type and time point are not known. The CDR3 bases are TGTGCCAGCAGCGTAGAAAAGGGCGGCGAGGGGGAGACCCAGTACTTC. Amino acid sequence: CASSVEKGGEGETQYF.